These 15 T cell receptor beta chains were all obtained from the same sample, sequenced in a study of blood T cell dynamics during melanoma immunotherapy. Time point reported: week 3, after first cycle of checkpoint inhibitor. This table comes from immunoSEQ multiplex PCR, and its TCRdb copy is limited to in-frame clones, with some not included. The table has more than 4,500 clones, about 82% seen once; the top ten hold roughly a third. The sequences come from blood, collected from a patient treated with checkpoint blockade. The receptors were sampled from a human donor with melanoma.

The rearrangement links TRBV7-2 to TRBJ2-1; TRBD2 agrees at 9 bases. CDR1 and CDR2 from the germline V gene are SGHTA and FQGNSA. CDR3 length: 17 residues. Unmatched junction bases numbered 12, after V lost 5 bases and J lost 4 bases. As DNA, the CDR3 is TGTGCCAGCAGCCCCGGGGGGCAAGCGGGGGGTTACAATGAGCAGTTCTTC. Amino acid sequence: CASSPGGQAGGYNEQFF.

This clone was observed a single time. The chain links TRBV14 to TRBJ2-2; D call uncertain. The CDR3 is made up of 13 amino acids. Germline V gives CDR1 SGHDN, CDR2 FVKESK. V was clipped by 6 bases and J by 4 bases, with 9 bases between them. DNA of the CDR3: TGTGCCAGCAGGCCAAGGCCCACCGGGGAGCTGTTTTTT. It codes for CASRPRPTGELFF.

The J gene is TRBJ1-1, the V gene TRBV18; no reliable D call. V was trimmed by 0 bases and J by 11 bases, leaving 13 bases between them. The CDR3 sequence is 13 residues long. CDR1 is KGHSH, CDR2 LQKENI, per germline. CDR3 residues: CASSPPTRVNAFF. The DNA for the CDR3 is TGTGCCAGCTCACCACCCACTAGGGTCAACGCTTTCTTT.

The chain joins TRBV11-2 to TRBJ1-5; 9 bases agree with TRBD1. V gave up 5 bases and J gave up 5 bases; unmatched junction bases: 7. Germline values: CDR1 SGHAT, CDR2 FQNNGV. This CDR3 spans 15 amino acids. The CDR3 loop reads CASSPTGGWDQPQHF. DNA of the CDR3: TGTGCCAGCAGCCCCACAGGGGGCTGGGATCAGCCCCAGCATTTT.

This clone was counted only a few times. The chain has TRBV5-5 and TRBJ1-2; D is ambiguous. V was shortened by 3 bases and J by 8 bases, with 8 bases between the two germline ends. Germline V gives CDR1 SGHKS, CDR2 YYEKEE (reference sequence). The CDR3 is 11 residues long. CDR3 amino acids: CASSSLWGYTF. CDR3 bases: TGTGCCAGCAGCTCCCTTTGGGGCTACACCTTC.

The sample holds a few counts of this clone. This chain uses TRBV19 with TRBJ1-5; a possible D gene is TRBD1 (5 bases). Germline V gene lookup returns CDR1 LNHDA and CDR2 SQIVND (reference sequence). The CDR3 totals 16 residues. The V and J ends lost 7 bases and 0 bases respectively, with 16 bases between them. In nucleotides, the CDR3 is TGTGCCAGTACCCTTGACAGTAAGTTTAGCAATCAGCCCCAGCATTTT. Its translation is CASTLDSKFSNQPQHF.

The rearrangement joins TRBV6-1 to TRBJ2-7; 10 positions match TRBD1. The CDR3 length is 13 residues. Unmatched junction bases numbered 0, after V lost 4 bases and J lost 3 bases. Germline lookup yields CDR1 MNHNS and CDR2 SASEGT. Here the CDR3 DNA reads TGTGCCAGCAGTGGGACAGGGGGCTACGAGCAGTACTTC. Protein product: CASSGTGGYEQYF.

The rearrangement links TRBV4-1 to TRBJ2-5; unclear D gene. The V gene lost 4 bases and the J gene lost 5 bases, with 17 bases spanning the gap. The CDR3 runs 15 residues. Germline V gives CDR1 MGHRA, CDR2 YSYEKL. DNA of the CDR3: TGCGCCAGCAGCCTCTCTGAGGCCGTGGGGGAGACCCAGTACTTC. Its protein product is CASSLSEAVGETQYF.

V is TRBV29-1 and J is TRBJ1-2, with D tentatively TRBD1 (5 bases). Trimming took off 6 bases at V and 6 bases at J, with 8 bases between the two ends. CDR1 and CDR2 (germline): SQVTM, ANQGSEA. The CDR3 contains 10 residues. CDR3 sequence reads: CSVDSDGYTF. The DNA of the CDR3 is TGCAGCGTCGACAGCGATGGCTACACCTTC.

Sample share makes this clone large. V gene TRBV27 combines with J gene TRBJ1-2; TRBD1 aligns across 8 bases. The CDR3 contains 14 residues. The germline V gene encodes CDR1 MNHEY and CDR2 SMNVEV (reference sequence). With 5 bases clipped from V and 8 bases from J, the junction kept 10 bases outside the gene matches. The chain's CDR3 is CASSTGGWDGGYTF. CDR3 DNA sequence: TGTGCCAGCAGTACAGGGGGGTGGGATGGCGGCTACACCTTC.

This clone was detected only a few times. The chain has TRBV6-1 and TRBJ1-5; D might be TRBD1 (6 bases). V lost 6 bases, J lost 7 bases, and 16 bases lay in between. Germline CDR1 is MNHNS and CDR2 is SASEGT. This CDR3 is 14 amino acids long. The CDR3 is CASRGALARQPQHF. For the CDR3, the DNA is TGTGCCAGCAGGGGGGCCCTAGCCCGGCAGCCCCAGCATTTT.

As for this clone: Other DNA sequences in the same sample also yield this CDR3. V is TRBV7-9 and J is TRBJ1-2; 10 bases are shared with TRBD1. The J segment lost 2 bases and the V segment lost 5 bases, leaving 2 bases of the junction unmatched. This CDR3 is built from 14 residues. The germline CDR1 and CDR2 sequences are SEHNR and FQNEAQ (reference sequence). This CDR3 reads CASSPGQGNYGYTF. In DNA form, the CDR3 reads TGTGCCAGCAGCCCGGGACAGGGGAACTATGGCTACACCTTC.

This clone is classed as large. The CDR3 protein is CASGSWLAGVVGEQYF. DNA of the CDR3: TGTGCCAGCGGGTCGTGGCTAGCGGGAGTGGTCGGCGAGCAGTACTTC. The chain links TRBV7-3 to TRBJ2-7, with 10 bases lining up with TRBD2. The CDR3 is made up of 16 amino acids. The germline V gene has CDR1 SGHTA and CDR2 FQGTGA. V dropped 8 bases and J dropped 6; count of bases not matched to a gene: 16.

The chain uses TRBV23-1 and TRBJ1-3; the D gene is possibly TRBD1 (6 bases). TRBV23-1 is an open reading frame, and its role is uncertain. The CDR3 sequence is 16 residues long. Trimming pared 7 bases from V and 0 bases from J, leaving 16 bases between. The CDR3 is CASTPPPGVSGNTIYF. CDR3 DNA sequence: TGCGCCAGCACTCCCCCCCCAGGGGTCTCTGGAAACACCATATATTTT.

The chain is built from TRBV11-2 and TRBJ1-1; D may be TRBD1 (6 bases). Trimming took off 6 bases at V and 3 bases at J, with 11 bases between the two ends. This CDR3 has 13 amino acids. The V gene's germline CDR1 is SGHAT and CDR2 FQNNGV. The CDR3 loop is CASSSGGYTEAFF. The CDR3 nucleotides read TGTGCCAGCAGTTCGGGGGGCTACACTGAAGCTTTCTTT. The variable domain in full, with the rest retrieved from reference TRBV11-2 and TRBJ1-1, is EAGVAQSPRYKIIEKRQSVAFWCNPISGHATLYWYQQILGQGPKLLIQFQNNGVVDDSQLPKDRFSAERLKGVDSTLKIQPAKLEDSAVYLCASSSGGYTEAFFGQGTRLTVV.